A selection of T cell receptor beta chains follows, all from one sample in a study of OX40 agonist ivuxolimab in advanced cancers. Measured with immunoSEQ multiplex PCR; TCRdb has only the in-frame clones, and not every one. The sample includes about 80,000 clones, 70% to 90% of them seen just once. The sequencing here drew on CD4+ or CD8+ T cells sorted from blood, taken in a trial of the OX40 agonist ivuxolimab. Every receptor here comes from an adult with an advanced solid tumor such as melanoma, head and neck, liver or kidney cancer. Both conserved end residues are part of each CDR3. The order of the fields is clone size, J gene, D gene, V gene, CDR3 protein, CDR3 DNA. The D gene is left open where the match is weak. A clone size is listed for some rows: how often the clone was seen (once, few, many), or a class if it is expanded.

NA | TRBJ1-1 | TRBD1 | TRBV6-5 | CASSDYRGQGTEAFF | TGTGCCAGCAGTGACTACAGGGGGCAAGGGACTGAAGCTTTCTTT
NA | TRBJ2-7 | NA | TRBV11-3 | CASSRPGLYSYEQYF | TGTGCCAGCAGTCGTCCGGGACTTTACTCCTACGAGCAGTACTTC
NA | TRBJ1-2 | NA | TRBV29-1 | CSGGTAYGYTF | TGCAGCGGCGGGACGGCTTATGGCTACACCTTC
NA | TRBJ2-1 | TRBD2 | TRBV2 | CASSVGSGRDNEQFF | TGTGCCAGCAGTGTGGGTAGCGGGAGAGACAATGAGCAGTTCTTC
NA | TRBJ2-3 | TRBD1 | TRBV29-1 | CSVVQGPSDTDTQYF | TGCAGCGTTGTACAGGGGCCCTCCGATACAGATACGCAGTATTTT
NA | TRBJ2-7 | TRBD2 | TRBV6-6 | CASSGGGASAYEQYF | TGTGCCAGCAGTGGGGGGGGAGCGTCCGCCTACGAGCAGTACTTC
NA | TRBJ1-2 | NA | TRBV4-3 | CASSQDGFYGYTF | TGCGCCAGCAGCCAAGATGGGTTCTATGGCTACACCTTC
NA | TRBJ1-1 | TRBD1 | TRBV14 | CASSHRTGDPLMNTEAFF | TGTGCCAGCAGCCATAGGACAGGGGACCCCCTCATGAACACTGAAGCTTTCTTT
NA | TRBJ1-1 | NA | TRBV6-5 | CASSSGRGPEAFF | TGTGCCAGCAGTTCGGGGAGAGGCCCTGAAGCTTTCTTT
NA | TRBJ1-5 | NA | TRBV27 | CASSRDTPTGNQPQHF | TGTGCCAGCAGCCGGGACACCCCGACGGGCAATCAGCCCCAGCATTTT
NA | TRBJ2-4 | TRBD2 | TRBV19 | CASSMGASGSPQNIQYF | TGTGCCAGTAGTATGGGGGCTAGCGGGAGCCCCCAAAACATTCAGTACTTC
NA | TRBJ2-7 | TRBD2 | TRBV28 | CASRLLGRSYEQYF | TGTGCCAGCCGACTCCTCGGGAGGTCCTACGAGCAGTACTTC
NA | TRBJ2-4 | TRBD1 | TRBV19 | CASSIGGQGGNIQYF | TGTGCCAGTAGTATAGGAGGACAGGGGGGAAACATTCAGTACTTC
once | TRBJ1-1 | NA | TRBV11-1 | CASSLVGNTEAFF | TGTGCCAGCAGCTTAGTGGGTAACACTGAAGCTTTCTTT
NA | TRBJ2-7 | NA | TRBV28 | CASSSLSTSPYEQYF | TGTGCCAGCAGTTCCCTCTCGACTTCCCCCTACGAGCAGTACTTC
NA | TRBJ2-1 | TRBD2 | TRBV29-1 | CSVEDGGGESSYNEQFF | TGCAGCGTTGAAGATGGTGGGGGGGAGAGCTCCTACAATGAGCAGTTCTTC
NA | TRBJ2-7 | NA | TRBV7-2 | CASSLGAGRDYEQYF | TGTGCCAGCAGTCTGGGGGCAGGCAGGGACTACGAGCAGTACTTC
NA | TRBJ2-2 | TRBD2 | TRBV15 | CATSRDRLAANTGELFF | TGTGCCACCAGCAGAGATCGGCTAGCGGCTAACACCGGGGAGCTGTTTTTT